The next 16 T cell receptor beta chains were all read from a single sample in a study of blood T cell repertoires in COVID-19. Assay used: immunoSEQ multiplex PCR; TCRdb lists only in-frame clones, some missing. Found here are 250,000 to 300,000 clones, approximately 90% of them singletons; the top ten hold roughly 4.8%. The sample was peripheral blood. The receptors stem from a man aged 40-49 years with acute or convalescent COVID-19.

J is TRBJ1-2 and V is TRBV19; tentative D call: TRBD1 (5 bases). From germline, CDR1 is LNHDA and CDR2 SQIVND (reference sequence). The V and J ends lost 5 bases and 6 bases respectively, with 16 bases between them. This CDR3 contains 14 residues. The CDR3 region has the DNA TGTGCCAGTAGTCCCCACAGCCAGGGAAATGGCTACACCTTC. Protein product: CASSPHSQGNGYTF.

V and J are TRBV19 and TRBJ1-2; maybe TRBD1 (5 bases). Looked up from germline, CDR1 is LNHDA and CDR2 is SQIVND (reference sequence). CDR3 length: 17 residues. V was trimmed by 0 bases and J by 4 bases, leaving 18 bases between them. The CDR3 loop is CASSIDHAGSKFYGYTF. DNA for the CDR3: TGTGCCAGTAGTATAGATCATGCAGGGTCTAAATTCTATGGCTACACCTTC.

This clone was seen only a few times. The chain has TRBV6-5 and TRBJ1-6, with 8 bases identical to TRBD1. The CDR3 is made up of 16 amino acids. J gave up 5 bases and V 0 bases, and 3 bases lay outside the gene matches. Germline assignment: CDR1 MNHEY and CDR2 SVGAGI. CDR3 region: CASSYSPGGDNSPLHF. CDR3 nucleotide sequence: TGTGCCAGCAGTTACTCTCCAGGGGGCGATAATTCACCCCTCCACTTT.

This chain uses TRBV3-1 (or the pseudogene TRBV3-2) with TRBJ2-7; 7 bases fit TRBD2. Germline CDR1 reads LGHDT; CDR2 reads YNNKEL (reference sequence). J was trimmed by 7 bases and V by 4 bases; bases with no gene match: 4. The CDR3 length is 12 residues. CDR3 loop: CASSPLGGEQYF. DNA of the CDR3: TGTGCCAGCAGCCCGCTGGGGGGGGAGCAGTACTTC.

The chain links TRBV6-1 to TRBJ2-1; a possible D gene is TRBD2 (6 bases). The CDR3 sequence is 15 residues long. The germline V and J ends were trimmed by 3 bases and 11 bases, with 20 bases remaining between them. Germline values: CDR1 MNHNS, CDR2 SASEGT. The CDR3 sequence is CASSEGVLGRIKQFF. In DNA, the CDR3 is TGTGCCAGCAGTGAGGGGGTCTTGGGGAGGATTAAGCAGTTCTTC.

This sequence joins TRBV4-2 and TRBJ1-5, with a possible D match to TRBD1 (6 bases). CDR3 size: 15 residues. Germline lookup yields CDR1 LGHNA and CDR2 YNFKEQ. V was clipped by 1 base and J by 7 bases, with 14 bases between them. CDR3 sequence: CASSQGVGAGQPQHF. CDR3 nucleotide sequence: TGTGCCAGCAGCCAAGGAGTGGGGGCTGGGCAGCCCCAGCATTTT.

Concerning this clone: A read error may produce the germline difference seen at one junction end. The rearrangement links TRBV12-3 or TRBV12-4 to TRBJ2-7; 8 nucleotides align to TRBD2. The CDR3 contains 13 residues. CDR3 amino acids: CASSIGTSRKKDF. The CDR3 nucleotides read TGTGCCAGCAGTATAGGGACTAGTAGAAAGAAGGACTTC.

The CDR3 sequence is CASSPLLGQGETQYF. The CDR3 nucleotides are TGTGCCAGCAGCCCCCTTCTTGGACAGGGGGAGACCCAGTACTTC. The chain joins TRBV11-1 to TRBJ2-5, with 9 bases aligning to TRBD1. The CDR3 totals 15 residues. Germline loops: CDR1 SGHAT, CDR2 FQDESV (reference sequence). Germline trimming cut 5 bases from V and 5 bases from J; bases unmatched to any gene: 9.

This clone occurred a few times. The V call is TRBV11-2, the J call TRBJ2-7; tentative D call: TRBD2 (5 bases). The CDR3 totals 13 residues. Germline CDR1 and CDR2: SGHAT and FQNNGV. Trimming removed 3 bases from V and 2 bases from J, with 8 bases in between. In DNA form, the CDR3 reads TGTGCCAGCAGCTTTCACGGGACCTACGAGCAGTACTTC. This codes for CASSFHGTYEQYF.

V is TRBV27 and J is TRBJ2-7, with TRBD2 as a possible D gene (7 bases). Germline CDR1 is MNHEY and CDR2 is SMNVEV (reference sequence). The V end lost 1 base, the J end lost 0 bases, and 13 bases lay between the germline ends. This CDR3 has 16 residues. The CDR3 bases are TGTGCCAGCAGTTTATGTTTGGGGGGGGCCTCCTACGAGCAGTACTTC. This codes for CASSLCLGGASYEQYF.

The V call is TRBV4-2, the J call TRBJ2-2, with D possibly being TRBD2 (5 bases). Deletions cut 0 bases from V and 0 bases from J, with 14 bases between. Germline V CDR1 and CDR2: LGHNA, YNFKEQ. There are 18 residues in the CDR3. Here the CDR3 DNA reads TGTGCCAGCAGCCAAGATTCGGGGTCACCTACGAACACCGGGGAGCTGTTTTTT. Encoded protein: CASSQDSGSPTNTGELFF.

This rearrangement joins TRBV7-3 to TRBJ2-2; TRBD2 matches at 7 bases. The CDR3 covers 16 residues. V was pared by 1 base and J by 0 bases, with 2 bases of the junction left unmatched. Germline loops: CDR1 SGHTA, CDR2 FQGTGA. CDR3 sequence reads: CASSLSGGPNTGELFF. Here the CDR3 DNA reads TGTGCCAGCAGCTTAAGCGGGGGACCGAACACCGGGGAGCTGTTTTTT.

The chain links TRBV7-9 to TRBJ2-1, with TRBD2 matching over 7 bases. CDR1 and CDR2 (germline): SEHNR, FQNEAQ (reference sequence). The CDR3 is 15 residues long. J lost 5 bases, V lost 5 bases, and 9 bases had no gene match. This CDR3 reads CASSPHRLADNEQFF. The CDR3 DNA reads TGTGCCAGCAGCCCCCATAGGCTAGCGGACAATGAGCAGTTCTTC. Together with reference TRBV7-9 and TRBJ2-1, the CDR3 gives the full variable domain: DTGVSQNPRHKITKRGQNVTFRCDPISEHNRLYWYRQTLGQGPEFLTYFQNEAQLEKSRLLSDRFSAERPKGSFSTLEIQRTEQGDSAMYLCASSPHRLADNEQFFGPGTRLTVL.

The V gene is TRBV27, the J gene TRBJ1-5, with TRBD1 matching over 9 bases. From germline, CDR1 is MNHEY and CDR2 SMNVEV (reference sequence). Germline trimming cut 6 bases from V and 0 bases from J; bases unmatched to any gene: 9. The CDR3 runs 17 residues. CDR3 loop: CASRALGQGLSNQPQHF. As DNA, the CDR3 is TGTGCCAGCAGGGCCCTGGGACAGGGCCTTAGCAATCAGCCCCAGCATTTT.

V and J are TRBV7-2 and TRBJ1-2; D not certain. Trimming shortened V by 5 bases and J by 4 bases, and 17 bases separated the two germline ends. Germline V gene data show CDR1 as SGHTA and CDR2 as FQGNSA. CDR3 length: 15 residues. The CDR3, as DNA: TGTGCCAGCAGCCCGCCTCGGTGGGCGGGCTATGGCTACACCTTC. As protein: CASSPPRWAGYGYTF. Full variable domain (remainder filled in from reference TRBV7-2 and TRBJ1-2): GAGVSQSPSNKVTEKGKDVELRCDPISGHTALYWYRQSLGQGLEFLIYFQGNSAPDKSGLPSDRFSAERTGGSVSTLTIQRTQQEDSAVYLCASSPPRWAGYGYTFGSGTRLTVV.

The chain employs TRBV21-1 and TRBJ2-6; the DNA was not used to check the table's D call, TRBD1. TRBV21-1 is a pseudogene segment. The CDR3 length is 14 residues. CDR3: CAPRHFSGANVLTF. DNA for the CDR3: TGTGCCCCTCGACATTTCTCTGGGGCCAACGTCCTGACTTTC.